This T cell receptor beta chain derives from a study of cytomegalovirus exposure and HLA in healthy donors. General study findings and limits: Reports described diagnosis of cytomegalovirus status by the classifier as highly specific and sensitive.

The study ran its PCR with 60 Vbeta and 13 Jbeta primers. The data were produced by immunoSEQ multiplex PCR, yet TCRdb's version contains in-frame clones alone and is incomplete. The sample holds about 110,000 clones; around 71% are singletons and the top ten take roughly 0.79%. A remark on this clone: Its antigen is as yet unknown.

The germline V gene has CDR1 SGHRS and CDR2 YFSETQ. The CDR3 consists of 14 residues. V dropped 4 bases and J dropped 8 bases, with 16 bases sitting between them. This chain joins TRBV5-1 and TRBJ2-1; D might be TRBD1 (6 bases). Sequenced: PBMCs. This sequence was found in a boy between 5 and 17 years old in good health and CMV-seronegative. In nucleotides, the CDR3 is TGCGCCAGCAGCCTACAGGGTTCGGATGATGAGCAGTTCTTC. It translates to CASSLQGSDDEQFF.